The TCR beta chain described here comes from a study of CD8+CD57+ T cells in acquired aplastic anemia. As for the study in general: Sorted CD4+ and CD8+ cells gave an average of approximately 3 ug of DNA. Overall study findings and caveats: Patients and controls shared 25 to 30 CD8+ CDR3 sequences.

Regarding this clonotype: Antigen: not known.

Genomic DNA served as template for TCR beta VDJ and CDR3 profiling. TCRdb passed the reads through MiXCR, listing each CDR3 protein once. The sample includes under 350,000 distinct CDR3 sequences, roughly 50% of them seen just once. The CDR3 consists of 17 residues. V lost 4 bases and J lost 1, with 18 bases in between. Germline V gene lookup returns CDR1 SGHTS and CDR2 YDEGEE. The TCR originated in a human donor with severe aplastic anemia or a healthy control (not recorded which). Sequencing input: sorted CD4+, CD8+, or CD8+CD57+ T cells (not recorded which) from PBMCs. The V call is TRBV5-8, the J call TRBJ1-5; tentatively, D is TRBD1 (6 bases). CDR3 residues: CASSPGPGGLSNQPQHF. As DNA, the CDR3 is TGTGCCAGCAGCCCAGGGCCGGGGGGGCTGAGCAATCAGCCCCAGCATTTT.